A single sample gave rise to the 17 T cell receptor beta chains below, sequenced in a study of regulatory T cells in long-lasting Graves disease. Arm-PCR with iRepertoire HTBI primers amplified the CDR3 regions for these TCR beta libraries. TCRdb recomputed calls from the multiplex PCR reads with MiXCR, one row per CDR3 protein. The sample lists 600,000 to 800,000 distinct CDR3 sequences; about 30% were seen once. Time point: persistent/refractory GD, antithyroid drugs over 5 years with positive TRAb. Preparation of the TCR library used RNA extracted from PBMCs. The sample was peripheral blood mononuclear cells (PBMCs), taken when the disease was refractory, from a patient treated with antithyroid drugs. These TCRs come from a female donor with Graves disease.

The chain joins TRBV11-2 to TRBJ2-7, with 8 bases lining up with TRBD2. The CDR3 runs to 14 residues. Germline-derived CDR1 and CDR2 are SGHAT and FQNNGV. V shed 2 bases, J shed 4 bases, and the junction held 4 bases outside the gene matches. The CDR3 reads CASSLSAGGYEQYF. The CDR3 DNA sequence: TGTGCCAGCAGCTTATCTGCGGGGGGATACGAGCAGTACTTC.

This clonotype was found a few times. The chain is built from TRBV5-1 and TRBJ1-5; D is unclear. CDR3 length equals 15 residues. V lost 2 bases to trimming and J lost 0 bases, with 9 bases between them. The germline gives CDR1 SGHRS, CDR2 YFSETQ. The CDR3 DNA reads TGCGCCAGCAGCTTTGGCGGGAATAGCAATCAGCCCCAGCATTTT. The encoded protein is CASSFGGNSNQPQHF.

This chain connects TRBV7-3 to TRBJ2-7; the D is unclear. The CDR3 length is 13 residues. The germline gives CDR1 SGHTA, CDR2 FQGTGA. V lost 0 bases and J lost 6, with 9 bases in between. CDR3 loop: CASSLTPSSEQYF. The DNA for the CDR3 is TGTGCCAGCAGCTTAACGCCCAGCTCCGAGCAGTACTTC.

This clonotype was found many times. The CDR3 reads CASSFKNSASYGYTF. CDR3 bases: TGTGCCAGCAGTTTTAAGAACTCTGCATCCTATGGCTACACCTTC. The chain employs TRBV27 and TRBJ1-2; D ambiguous. With 3 bases removed from V and 4 bases from J, the gap between germline ends came to 15 bases. Per the germline V gene, CDR1 is MNHEY and CDR2 is SMNVEV (reference sequence). CDR3 length: 15 residues.

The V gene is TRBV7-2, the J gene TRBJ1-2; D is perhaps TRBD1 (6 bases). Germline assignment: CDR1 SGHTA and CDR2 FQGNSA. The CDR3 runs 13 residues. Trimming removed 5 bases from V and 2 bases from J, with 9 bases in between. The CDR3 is CASSKGTNYGYTF. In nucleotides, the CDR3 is TGTGCCAGCAGCAAAGGGACAAACTATGGCTACACCTTC.

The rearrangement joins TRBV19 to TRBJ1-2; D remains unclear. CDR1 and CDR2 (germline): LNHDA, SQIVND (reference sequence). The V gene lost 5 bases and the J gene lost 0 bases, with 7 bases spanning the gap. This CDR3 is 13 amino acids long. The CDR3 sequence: CASSGEPNYGYTF. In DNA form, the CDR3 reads TGTGCCAGTAGTGGGGAGCCTAACTATGGCTACACCTTC.

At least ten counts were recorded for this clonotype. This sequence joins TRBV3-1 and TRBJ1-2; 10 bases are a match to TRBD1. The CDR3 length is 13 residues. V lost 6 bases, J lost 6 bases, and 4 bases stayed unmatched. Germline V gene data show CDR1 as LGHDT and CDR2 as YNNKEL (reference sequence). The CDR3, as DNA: TGTGCCAGCAGTCGCGGACAGGGGGATGGCTACACCTTC. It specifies CASSRGQGDGYTF.

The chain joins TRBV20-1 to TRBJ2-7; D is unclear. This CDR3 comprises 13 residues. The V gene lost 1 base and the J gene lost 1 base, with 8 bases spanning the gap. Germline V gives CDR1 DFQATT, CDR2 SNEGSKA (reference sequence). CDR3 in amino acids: CSARVGISYEQYF. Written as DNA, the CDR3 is TGCAGTGCTAGAGTCGGCATATCCTACGAGCAGTACTTC.

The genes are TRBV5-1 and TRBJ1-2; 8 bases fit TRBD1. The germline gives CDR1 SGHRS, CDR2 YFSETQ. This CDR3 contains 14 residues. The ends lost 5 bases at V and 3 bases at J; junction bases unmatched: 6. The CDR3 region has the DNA TGCGCCAGCAGTTCGATGGGACAGGACTATGGCTACACCTTC. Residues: CASSSMGQDYGYTF.

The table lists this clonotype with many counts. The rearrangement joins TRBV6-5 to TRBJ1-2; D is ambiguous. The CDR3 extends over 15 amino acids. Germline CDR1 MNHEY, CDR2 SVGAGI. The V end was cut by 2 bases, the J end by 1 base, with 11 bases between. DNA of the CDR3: TGTGCCAGCAGTTACCCAAATTTACTTAACTATGGCTACACCTTC. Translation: CASSYPNLLNYGYTF.

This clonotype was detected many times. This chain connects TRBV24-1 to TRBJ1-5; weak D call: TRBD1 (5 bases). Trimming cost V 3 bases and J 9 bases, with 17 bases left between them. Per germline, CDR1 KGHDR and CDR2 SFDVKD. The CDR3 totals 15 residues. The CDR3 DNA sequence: TGTGCCACCAGTGATCGCCTCCCAGGGCAGCGGCCCCAGCATTTT. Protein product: CATSDRLPGQRPQHF.

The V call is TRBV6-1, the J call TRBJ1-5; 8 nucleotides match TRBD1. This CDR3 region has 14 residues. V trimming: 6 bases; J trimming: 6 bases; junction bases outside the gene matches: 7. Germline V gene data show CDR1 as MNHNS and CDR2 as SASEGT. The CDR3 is CASSRGQGGQPQHF. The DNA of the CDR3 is TGTGCCAGCAGCAGAGGACAGGGTGGTCAGCCCCAGCATTTT.

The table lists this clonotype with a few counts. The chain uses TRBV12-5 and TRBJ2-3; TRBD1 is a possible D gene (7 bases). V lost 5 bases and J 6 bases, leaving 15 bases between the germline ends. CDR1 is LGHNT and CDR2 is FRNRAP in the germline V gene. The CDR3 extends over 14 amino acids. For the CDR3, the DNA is TGTGCTAGTGGTCAGGGGGGTCTGGGGGATACGCAGTATTTT. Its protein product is CASGQGGLGDTQYF.

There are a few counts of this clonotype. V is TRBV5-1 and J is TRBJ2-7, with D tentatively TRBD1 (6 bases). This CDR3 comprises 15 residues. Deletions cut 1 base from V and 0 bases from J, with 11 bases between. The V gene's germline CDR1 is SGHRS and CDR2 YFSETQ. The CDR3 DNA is TGCGCCAGCAGCTTGCACCGGGACACCTCCTACGAGCAGTACTTC. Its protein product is CASSLHRDTSYEQYF.

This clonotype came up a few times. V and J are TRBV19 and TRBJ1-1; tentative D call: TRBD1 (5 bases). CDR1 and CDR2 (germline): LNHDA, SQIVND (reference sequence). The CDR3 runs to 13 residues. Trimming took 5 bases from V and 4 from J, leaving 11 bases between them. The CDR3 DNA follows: TGTGCCAGTAGTGCCAAAAGGGGCACTGAAGCTTTCTTT. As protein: CASSAKRGTEAFF.

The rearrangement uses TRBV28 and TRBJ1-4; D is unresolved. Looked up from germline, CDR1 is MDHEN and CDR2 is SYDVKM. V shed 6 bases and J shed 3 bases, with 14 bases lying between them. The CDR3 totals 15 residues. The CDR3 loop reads CASRPSGVANEKLFF. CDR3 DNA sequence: TGTGCCAGCAGGCCCTCCGGGGTGGCTAATGAAAAACTGTTTTTT.

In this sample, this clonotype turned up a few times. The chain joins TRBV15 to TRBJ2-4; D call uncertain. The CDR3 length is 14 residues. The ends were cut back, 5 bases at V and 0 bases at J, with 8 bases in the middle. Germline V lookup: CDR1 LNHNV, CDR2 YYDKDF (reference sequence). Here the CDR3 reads CATSPELAKNIQYF. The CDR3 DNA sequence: TGTGCCACCAGCCCGGAACTAGCCAAAAACATTCAGTACTTC. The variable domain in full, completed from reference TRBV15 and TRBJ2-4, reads DAMVIQNPRYQVTQFGKPVTLSCSQTLNHNVMYWYQQKSSQAPKLLFHYYDKDFNNEADTPDNFQSRRPNTSFCFLDIRSPGLGDTAMYLCATSPELAKNIQYFGAGTRLSVL.